This T cell receptor (beta chain) is drawn from a study of CD4 T cell repertoires in COVID-19. Per germline, CDR1 LNHDA and CDR2 SQIVND (reference sequence). Trimming took 1 base from V and 4 from J, leaving 11 bases between them. This CDR3 has 15 amino acids. The memory T cells were sequenced right after ex vivo isolation, without culture. Only in-frame clones appear in the TCRdb table, and some are missing; sequencing was by immunoSEQ multiplex PCR. The sample lists about 75,000 clones, roughly 85% occurring once. This chain uses TRBV19 with TRBJ1-5, with D tentatively TRBD1 (5 bases). The sequence came from a human donor who had COVID-19. Sequences were derived from CD4+ T cells from peripheral blood, sampled after recovery from COVID-19. The DNA for the CDR3 is TGTGCCAGTAGTATAGGAGGGGCTCGAAATCAGCCCCAGCATTTT. Residues: CASSIGGARNQPQHF.